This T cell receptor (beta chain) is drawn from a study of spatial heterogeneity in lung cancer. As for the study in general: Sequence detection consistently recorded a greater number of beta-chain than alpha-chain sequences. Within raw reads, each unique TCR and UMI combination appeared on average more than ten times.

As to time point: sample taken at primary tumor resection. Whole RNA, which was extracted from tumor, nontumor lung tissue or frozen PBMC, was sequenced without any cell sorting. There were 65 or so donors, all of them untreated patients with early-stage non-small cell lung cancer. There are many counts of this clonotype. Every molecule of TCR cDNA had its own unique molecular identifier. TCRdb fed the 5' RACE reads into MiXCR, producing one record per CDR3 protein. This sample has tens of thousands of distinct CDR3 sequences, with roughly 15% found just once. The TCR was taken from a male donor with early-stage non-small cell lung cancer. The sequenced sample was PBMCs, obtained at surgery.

CDR3 in DNA: TGTGCCATCAGTGAGACGGACGGAAACTATGGCTACACCTTC. It encodes CAISETDGNYGYTF. The rearrangement uses TRBV10-3 and TRBJ1-2; D ambiguous. Between the trimmed V and J ends, which lost 2 bases and 2 bases, there was a span of 9 bases. Germline CDR1 is ENHRY and CDR2 is SYGVKD. This CDR3 has 14 residues.